This T cell receptor beta chain was documented in a study of radiotherapy plus CTLA-4 blockade in lung cancer. This clone was picked up one time. Trimming stripped 1 base from V and 4 bases from J, with 11 bases between. Germline lookup yields CDR1 SGHRS and CDR2 YFSETQ. The CDR3 covers 15 residues. Generated by immunoSEQ multiplex PCR, the TCRdb table keeps only in-frame clones and is missing some. The table shows around 99,000 clones, with around nine tenths occurring only once. The sample was peripheral blood, taken from a patient treated with radiotherapy plus ipilimumab. This TCR came from a human donor with non-small cell lung cancer that progressed on radiotherapy plus ipilimumab. J is TRBJ2-2 and V is TRBV5-1, with D maybe TRBD2 (6 bases). The CDR3 spells CASSLRERSTGELFF. For the CDR3, the DNA is TGCGCCAGCAGCTTGCGGGAGCGGAGCACCGGGGAGCTGTTTTTT.